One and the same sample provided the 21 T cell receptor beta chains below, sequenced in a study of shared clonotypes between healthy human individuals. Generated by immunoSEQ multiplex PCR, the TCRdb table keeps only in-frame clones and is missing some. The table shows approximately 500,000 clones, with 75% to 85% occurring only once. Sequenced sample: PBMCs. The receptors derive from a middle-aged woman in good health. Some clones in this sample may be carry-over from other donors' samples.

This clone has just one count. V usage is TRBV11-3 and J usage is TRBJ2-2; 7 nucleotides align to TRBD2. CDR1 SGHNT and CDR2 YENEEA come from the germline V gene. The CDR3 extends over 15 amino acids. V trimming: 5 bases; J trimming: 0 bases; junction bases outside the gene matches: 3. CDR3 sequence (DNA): TGTGCCAGCAGCCCTAGCGGATCGAACACCGGGGAGCTGTTTTTT. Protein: CASSPSGSNTGELFF.

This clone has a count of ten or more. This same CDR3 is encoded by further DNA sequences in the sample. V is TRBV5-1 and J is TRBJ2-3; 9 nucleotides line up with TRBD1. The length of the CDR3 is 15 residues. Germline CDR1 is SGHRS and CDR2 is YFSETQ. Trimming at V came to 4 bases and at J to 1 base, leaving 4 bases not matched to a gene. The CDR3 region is CASSGQGQGTDTQYF. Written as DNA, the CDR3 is TGCGCCAGCAGCGGACAGGGGCAGGGCACAGATACGCAGTATTTT.

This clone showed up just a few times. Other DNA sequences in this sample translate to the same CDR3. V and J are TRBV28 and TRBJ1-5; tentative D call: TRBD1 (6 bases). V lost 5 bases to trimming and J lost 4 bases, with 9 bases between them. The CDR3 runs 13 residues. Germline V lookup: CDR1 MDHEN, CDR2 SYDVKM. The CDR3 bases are TGTGCCAGCAGTCGGACAGTAAATCAGCCCCAGCATTTT. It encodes CASSRTVNQPQHF.

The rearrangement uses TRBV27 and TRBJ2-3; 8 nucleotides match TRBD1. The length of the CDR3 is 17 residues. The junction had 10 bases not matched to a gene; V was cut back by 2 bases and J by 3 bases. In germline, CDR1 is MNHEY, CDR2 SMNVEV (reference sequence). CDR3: CASSLTGRQGRTDTQYF. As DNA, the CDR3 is TGTGCCAGCAGTTTAACTGGTAGACAGGGGCGAACAGATACGCAGTATTTT.

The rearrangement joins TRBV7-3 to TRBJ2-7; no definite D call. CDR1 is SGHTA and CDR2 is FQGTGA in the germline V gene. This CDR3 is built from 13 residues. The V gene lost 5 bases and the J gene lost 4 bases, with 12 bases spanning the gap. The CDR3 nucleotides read TGTGCCAGCAGCCCCGCGTTTGGGTACGAGCAGTACTTC. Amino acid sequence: CASSPAFGYEQYF.

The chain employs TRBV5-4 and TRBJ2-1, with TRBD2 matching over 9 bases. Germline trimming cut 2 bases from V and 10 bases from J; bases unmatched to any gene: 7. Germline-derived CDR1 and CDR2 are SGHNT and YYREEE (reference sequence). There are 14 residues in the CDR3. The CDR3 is CASSLELAGREQFF. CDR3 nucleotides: TGTGCCAGCAGCTTAGAACTAGCGGGCAGGGAGCAGTTCTTC.

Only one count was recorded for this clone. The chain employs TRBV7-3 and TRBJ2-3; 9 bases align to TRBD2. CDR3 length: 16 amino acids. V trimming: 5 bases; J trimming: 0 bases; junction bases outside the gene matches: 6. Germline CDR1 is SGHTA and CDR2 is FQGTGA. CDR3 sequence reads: CASSPRTSASTDTQYF. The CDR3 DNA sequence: TGTGCCAGCAGCCCCCGGACTAGCGCGAGCACAGATACGCAGTATTTT. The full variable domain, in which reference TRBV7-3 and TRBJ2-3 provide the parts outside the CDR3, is GAGVSQTPSNKVTEKGKYVELRCDPISGHTALYWYRQSLGQGPEFLIYFQGTGAADDSGLPNDRFFAVRPEGSVSTLKIQRTERGDSAVYLCASSPRTSASTDTQYFGPGTRLTVL.

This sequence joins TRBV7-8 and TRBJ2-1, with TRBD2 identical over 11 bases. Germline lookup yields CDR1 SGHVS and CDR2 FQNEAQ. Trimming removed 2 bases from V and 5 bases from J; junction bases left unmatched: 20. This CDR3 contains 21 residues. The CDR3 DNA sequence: TGTGCCAGCAGCTTAAATAAGTGGGTAGCGGGAGGGCCCGGGTTGCACAATGAGCAGTTCTTC. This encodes CASSLNKWVAGGPGLHNEQFF. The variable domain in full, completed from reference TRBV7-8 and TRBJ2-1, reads GAGVSQSPRYKVAKRGQDVALRCDPISGHVSLFWYQQALGQGPEFLTYFQNEAQLDKSGLPSDRFFAERPEGSVSTLKIQRTQQEDSAVYLCASSLNKWVAGGPGLHNEQFFGPGTRLTVL.

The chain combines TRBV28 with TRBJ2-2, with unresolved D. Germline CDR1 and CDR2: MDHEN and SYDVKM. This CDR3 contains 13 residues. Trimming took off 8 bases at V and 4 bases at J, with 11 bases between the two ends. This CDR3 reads CASLETITGELFF. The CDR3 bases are TGTGCCAGCCTCGAGACGATCACCGGGGAGCTGTTTTTT.

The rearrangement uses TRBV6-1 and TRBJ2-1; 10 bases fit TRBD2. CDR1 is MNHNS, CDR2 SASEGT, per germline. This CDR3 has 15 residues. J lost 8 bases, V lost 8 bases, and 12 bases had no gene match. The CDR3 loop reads CASCYLAGVLDEQFF. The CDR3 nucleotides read TGTGCCAGCTGCTACCTAGCGGGAGTCCTTGATGAGCAGTTCTTC.

The CDR3: CASSVGQNSYEQYF. The CDR3 coding sequence is TGTGCCAGCAGCGTTGGCCAGAACTCCTACGAGCAGTACTTC. The chain carries TRBV9 and TRBJ2-7; D is unresolved. Between the trimmed V and J ends, which lost 2 bases and 0 bases, there was a span of 9 bases. Germline V CDR1 and CDR2: SGDLS, YYNGEE. This CDR3 comprises 14 residues.

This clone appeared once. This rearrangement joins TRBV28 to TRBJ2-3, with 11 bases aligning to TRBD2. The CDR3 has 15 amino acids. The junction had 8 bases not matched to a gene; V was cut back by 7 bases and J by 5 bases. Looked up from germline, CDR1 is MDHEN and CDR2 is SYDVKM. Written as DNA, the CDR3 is TGTGCCAGCACCCCCCCTAGCGGGAGGTTAGATACGCAGTATTTT. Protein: CASTPPSGRLDTQYF. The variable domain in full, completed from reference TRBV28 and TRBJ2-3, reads DVKVTQSSRYLVKRTGEKVFLECVQDMDHENMFWYRQDPGLGLRLIYFSYDVKMKEKGDIPEGYSVSREKKERFSLILESASTNQTSMYLCASTPPSGRLDTQYFGPGTRLTVL.

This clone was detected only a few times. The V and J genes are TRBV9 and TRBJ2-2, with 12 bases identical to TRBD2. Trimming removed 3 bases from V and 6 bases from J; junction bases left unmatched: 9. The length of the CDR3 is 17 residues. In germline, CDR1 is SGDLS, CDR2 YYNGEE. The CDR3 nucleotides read TGTGCCAGCAGCGCAGGACTAGCGGGAAGAAGAGCCGGGGAGCTGTTTTTT. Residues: CASSAGLAGRRAGELFF.

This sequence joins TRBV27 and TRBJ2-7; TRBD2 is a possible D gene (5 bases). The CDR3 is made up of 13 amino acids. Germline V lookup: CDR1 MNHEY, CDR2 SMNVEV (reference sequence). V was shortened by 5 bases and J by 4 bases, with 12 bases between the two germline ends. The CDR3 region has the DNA TGTGCCAGCAGTCGGACTTCGCTATACGAGCAGTACTTC. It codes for CASSRTSLYEQYF.

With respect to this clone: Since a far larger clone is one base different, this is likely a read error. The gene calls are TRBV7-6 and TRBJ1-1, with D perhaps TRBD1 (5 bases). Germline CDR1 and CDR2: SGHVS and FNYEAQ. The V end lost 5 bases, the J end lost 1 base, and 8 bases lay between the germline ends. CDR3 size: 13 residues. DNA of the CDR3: TGTGCCAGCAGCGCAGGGACGAACACTGAAGCTTTCTTT. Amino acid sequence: CASSAGTNTEAFF.

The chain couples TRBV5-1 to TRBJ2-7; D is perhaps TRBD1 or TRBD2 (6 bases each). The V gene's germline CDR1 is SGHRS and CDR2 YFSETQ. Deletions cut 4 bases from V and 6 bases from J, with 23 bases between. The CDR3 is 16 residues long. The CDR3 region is CASSPMESGGLGEQYF. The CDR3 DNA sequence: TGCGCCAGCAGCCCGATGGAGAGTGGGGGGCTCGGCGAGCAGTACTTC.

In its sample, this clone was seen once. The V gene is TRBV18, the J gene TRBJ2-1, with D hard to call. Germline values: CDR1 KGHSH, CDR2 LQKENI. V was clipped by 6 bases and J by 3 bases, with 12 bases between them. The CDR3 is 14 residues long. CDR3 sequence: CASSQSSFYNEQFF. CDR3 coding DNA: TGTGCCAGCTCGCAGTCTAGTTTCTACAATGAGCAGTTCTTC.

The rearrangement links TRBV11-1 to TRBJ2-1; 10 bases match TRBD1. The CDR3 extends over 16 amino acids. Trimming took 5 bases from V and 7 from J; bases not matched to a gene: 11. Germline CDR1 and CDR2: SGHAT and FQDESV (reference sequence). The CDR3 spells CASSPPTGGARNEQFF. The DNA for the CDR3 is TGTGCCAGCAGCCCCCCGACAGGGGGCGCGAGGAATGAGCAGTTCTTC.

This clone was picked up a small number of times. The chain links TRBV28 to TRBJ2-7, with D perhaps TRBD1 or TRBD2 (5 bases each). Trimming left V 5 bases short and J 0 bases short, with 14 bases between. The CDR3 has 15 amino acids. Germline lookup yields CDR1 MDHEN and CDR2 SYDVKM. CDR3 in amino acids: CASSRGPTSSYEQYF. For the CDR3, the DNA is TGTGCCAGCAGTAGGGGACCGACGAGCTCCTACGAGCAGTACTTC.

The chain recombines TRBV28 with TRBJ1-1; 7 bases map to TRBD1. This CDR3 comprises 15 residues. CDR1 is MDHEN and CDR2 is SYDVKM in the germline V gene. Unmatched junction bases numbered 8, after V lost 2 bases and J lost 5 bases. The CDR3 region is CASSLIRQGDTEAFF. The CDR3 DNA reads TGTGCCAGCAGTTTAATCCGACAGGGAGATACTGAAGCTTTCTTT. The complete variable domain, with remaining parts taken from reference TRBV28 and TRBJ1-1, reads DVKVTQSSRYLVKRTGEKVFLECVQDMDHENMFWYRQDPGLGLRLIYFSYDVKMKEKGDIPEGYSVSREKKERFSLILESASTNQTSMYLCASSLIRQGDTEAFFGQGTRLTVV.

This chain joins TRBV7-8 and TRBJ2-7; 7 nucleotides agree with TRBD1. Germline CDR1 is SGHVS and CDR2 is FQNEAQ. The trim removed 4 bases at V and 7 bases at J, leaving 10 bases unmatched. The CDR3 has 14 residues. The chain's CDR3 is CASSYRGAAGEQYF. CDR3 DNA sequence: TGTGCCAGCAGCTACAGGGGAGCGGCAGGAGAGCAGTACTTC.